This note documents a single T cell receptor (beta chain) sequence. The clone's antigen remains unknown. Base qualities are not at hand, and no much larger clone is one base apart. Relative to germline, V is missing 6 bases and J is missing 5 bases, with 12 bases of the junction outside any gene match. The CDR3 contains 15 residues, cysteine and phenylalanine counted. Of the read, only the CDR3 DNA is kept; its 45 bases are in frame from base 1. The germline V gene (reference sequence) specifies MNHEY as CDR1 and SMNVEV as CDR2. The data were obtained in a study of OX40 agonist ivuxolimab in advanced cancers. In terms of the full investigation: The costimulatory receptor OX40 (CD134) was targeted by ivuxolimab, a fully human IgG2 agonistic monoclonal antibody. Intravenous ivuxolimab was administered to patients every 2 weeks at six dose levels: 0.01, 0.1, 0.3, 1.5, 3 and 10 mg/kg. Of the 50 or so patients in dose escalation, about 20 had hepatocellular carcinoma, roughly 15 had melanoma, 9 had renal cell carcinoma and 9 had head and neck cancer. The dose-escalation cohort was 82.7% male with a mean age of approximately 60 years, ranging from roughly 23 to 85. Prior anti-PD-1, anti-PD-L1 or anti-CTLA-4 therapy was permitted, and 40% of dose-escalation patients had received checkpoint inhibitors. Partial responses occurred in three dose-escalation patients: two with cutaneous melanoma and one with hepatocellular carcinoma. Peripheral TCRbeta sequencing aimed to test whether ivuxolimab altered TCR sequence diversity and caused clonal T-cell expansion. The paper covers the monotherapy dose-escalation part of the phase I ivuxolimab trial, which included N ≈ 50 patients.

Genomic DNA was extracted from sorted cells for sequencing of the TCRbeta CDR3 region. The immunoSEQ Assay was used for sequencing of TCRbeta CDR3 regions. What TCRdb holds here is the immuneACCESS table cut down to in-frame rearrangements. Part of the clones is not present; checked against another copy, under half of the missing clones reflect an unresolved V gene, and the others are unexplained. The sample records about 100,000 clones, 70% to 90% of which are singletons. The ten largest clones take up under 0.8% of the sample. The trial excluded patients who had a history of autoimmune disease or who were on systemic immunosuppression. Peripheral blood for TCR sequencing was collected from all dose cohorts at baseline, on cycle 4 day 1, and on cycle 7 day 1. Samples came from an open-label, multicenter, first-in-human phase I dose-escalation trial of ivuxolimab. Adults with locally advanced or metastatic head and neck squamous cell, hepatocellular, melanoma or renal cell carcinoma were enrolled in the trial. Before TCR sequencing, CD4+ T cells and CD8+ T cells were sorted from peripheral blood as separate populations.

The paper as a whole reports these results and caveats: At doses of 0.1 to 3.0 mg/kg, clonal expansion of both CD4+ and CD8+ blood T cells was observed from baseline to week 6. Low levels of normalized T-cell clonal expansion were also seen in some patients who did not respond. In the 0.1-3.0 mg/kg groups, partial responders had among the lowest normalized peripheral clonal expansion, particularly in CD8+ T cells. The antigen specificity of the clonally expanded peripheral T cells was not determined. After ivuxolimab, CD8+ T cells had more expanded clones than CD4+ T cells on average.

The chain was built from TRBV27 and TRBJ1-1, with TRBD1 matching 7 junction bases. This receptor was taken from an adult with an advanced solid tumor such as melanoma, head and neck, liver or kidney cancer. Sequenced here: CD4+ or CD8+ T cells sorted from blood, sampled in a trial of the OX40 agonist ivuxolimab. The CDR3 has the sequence CASSNRGYVLTEAFF. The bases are TGTGCCAGCAGCAACAGGGGATACGTACTAACTGAAGCTTTCTTT.